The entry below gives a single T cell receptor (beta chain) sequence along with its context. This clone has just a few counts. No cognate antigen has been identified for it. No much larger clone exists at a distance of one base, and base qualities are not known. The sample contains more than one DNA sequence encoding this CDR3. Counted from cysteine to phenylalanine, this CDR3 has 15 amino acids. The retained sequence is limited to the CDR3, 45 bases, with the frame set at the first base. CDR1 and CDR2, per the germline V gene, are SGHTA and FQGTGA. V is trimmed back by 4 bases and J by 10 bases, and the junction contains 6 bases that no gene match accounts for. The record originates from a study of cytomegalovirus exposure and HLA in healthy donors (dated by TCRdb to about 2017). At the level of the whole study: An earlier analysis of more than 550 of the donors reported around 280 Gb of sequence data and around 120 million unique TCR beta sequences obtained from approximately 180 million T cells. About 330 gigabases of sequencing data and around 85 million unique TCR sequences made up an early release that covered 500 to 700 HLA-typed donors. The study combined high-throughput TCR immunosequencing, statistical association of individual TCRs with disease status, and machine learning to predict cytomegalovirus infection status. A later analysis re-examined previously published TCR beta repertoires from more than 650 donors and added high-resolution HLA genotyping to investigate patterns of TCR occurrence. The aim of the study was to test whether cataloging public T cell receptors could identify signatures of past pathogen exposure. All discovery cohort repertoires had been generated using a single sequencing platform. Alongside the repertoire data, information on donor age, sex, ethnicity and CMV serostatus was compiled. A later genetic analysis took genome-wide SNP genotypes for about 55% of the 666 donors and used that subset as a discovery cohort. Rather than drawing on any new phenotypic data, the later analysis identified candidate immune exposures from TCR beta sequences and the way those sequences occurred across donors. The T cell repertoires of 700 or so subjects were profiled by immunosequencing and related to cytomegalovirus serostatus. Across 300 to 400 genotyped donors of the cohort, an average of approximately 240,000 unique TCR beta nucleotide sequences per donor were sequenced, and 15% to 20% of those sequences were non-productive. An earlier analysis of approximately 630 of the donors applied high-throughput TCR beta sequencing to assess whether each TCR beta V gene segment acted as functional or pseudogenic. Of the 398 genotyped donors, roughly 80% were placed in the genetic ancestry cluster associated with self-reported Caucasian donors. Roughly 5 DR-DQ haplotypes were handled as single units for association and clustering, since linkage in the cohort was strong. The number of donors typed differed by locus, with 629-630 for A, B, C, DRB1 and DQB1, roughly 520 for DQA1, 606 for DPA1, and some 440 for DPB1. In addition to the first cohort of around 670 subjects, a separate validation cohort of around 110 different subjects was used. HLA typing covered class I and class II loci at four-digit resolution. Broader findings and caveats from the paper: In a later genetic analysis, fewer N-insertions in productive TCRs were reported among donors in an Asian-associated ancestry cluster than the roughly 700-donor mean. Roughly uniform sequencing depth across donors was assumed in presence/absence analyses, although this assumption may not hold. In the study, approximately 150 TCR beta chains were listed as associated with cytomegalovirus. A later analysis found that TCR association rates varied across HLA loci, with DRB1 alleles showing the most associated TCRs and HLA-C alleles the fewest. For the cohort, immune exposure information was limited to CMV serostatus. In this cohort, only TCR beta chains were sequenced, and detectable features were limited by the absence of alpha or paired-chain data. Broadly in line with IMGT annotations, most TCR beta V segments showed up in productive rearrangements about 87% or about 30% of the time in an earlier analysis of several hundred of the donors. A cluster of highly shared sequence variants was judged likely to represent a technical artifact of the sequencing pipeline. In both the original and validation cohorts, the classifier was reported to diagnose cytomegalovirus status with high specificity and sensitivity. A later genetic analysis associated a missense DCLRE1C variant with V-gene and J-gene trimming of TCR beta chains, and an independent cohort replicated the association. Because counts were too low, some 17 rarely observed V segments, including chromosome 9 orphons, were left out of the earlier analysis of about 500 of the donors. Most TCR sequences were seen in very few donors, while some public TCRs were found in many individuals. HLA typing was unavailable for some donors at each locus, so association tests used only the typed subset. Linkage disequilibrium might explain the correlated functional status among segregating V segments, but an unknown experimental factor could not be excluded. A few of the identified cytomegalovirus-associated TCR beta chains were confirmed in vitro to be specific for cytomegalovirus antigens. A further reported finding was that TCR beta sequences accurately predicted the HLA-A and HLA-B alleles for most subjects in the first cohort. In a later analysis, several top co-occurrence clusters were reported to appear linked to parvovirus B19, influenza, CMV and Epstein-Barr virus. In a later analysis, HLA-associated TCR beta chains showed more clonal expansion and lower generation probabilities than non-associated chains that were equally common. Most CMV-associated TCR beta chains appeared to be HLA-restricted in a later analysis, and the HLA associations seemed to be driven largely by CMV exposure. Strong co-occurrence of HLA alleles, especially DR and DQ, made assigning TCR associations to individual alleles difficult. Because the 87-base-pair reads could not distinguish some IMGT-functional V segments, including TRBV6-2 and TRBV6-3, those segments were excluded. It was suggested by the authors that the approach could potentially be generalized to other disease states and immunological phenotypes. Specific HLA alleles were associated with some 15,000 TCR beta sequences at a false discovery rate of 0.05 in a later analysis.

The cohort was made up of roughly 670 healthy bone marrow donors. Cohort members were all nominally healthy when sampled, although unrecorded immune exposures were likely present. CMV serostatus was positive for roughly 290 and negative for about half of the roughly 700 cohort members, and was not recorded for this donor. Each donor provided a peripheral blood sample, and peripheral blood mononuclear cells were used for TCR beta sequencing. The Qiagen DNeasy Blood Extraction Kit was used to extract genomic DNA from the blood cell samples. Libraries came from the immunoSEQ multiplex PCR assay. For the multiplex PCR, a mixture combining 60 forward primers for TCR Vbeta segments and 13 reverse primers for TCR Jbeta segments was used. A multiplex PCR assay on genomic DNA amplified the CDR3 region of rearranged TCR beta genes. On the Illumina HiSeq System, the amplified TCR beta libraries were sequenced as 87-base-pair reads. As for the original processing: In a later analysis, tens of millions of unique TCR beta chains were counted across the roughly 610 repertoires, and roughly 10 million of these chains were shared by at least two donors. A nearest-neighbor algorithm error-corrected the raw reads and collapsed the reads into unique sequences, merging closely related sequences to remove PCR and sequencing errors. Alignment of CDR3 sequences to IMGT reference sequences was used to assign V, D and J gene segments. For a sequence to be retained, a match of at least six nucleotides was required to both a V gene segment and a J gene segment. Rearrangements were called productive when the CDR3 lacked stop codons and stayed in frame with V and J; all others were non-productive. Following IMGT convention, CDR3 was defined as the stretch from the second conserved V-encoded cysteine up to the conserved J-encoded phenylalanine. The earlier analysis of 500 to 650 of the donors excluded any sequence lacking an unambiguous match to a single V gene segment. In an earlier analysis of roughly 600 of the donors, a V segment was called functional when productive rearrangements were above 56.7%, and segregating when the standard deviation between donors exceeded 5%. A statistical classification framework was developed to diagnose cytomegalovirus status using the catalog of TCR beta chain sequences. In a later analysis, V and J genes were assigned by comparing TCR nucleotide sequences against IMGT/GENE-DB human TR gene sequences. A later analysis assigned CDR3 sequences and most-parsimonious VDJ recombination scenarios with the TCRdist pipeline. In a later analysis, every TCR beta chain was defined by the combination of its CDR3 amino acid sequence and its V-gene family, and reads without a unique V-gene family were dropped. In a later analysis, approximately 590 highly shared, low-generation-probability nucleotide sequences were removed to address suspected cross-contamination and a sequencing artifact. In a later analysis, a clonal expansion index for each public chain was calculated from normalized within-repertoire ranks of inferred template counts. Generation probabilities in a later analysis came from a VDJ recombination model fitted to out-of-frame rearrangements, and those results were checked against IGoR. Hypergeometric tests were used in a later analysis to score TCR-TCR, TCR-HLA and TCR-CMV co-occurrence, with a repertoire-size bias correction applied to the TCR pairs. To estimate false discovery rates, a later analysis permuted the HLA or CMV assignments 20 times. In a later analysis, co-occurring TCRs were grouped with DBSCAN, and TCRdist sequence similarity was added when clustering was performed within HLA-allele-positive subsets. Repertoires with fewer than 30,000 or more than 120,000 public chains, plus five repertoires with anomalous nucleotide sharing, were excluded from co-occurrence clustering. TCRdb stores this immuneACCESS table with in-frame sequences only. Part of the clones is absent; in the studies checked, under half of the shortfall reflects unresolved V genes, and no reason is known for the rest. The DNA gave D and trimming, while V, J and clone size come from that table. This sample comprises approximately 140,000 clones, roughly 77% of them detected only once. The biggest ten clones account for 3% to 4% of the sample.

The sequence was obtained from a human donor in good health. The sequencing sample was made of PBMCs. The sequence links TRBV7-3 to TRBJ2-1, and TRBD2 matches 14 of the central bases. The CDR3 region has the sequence CASSSLGLAGEEQFF. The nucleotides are TGTGCCAGCAGCTCCTTGGGACTAGCGGGAGAGGAGCAGTTCTTC.